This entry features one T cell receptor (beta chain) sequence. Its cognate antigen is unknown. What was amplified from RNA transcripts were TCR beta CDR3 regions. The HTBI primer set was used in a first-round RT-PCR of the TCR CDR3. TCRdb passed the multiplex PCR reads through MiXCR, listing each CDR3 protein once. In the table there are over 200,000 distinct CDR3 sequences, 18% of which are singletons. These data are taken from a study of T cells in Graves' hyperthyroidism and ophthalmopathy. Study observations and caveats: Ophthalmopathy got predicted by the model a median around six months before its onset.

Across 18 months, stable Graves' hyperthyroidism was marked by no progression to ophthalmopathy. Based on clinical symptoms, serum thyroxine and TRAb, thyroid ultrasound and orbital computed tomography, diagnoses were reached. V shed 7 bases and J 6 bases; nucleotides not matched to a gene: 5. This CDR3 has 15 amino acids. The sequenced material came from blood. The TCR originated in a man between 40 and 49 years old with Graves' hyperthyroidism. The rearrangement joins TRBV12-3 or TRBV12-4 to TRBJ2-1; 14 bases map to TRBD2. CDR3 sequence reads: CASTTGLAGVNEQFF. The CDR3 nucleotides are TGTGCCAGCACGACGGGACTAGCGGGGGTCAATGAGCAGTTCTTC.